This entry concerns a single T cell receptor (beta chain). Antigen: not known. The sample belongs to a study of cytomegalovirus exposure and HLA in healthy donors. Study at large: Within an early data release were tens of millions of unique TCRs drawn from HLA-typed donors. Study-level findings and limits: The study found most TCR sequences rare, yet found some public TCRs in many donors. The authors later linked a missense DCLRE1C variant to TCR beta V- and J-gene trimming.

Healthy bone marrow donors made up the donor group. CDR3 size: 19 residues. V lost 3 bases to trimming and J lost 0 bases; unmatched junction nucleotides: 9. CDR1 and CDR2 (germline): LNHDA, SQIVND (reference sequence). It was with 60 Vbeta and 13 Jbeta primers that the PCR ran. Method: immunoSEQ multiplex PCR; TCRdb's copy keeps in-frame clones and lacks some. Among 100,000 to 150,000 clones listed, around 78% were seen once. The sequencing input was PBMCs. This receptor was obtained from a woman between 40 and 55 years old in good health and CMV-seronegative. This chain joins TRBV19 and TRBJ2-6, with 9 bases identical to TRBD2. DNA for the CDR3: TGTGCCAGTAGTATTTTTGGGGGACTAGCACTCTCTGGGGCCAACGTCCTGACTTTC. Its protein product is CASSIFGGLALSGANVLTF.